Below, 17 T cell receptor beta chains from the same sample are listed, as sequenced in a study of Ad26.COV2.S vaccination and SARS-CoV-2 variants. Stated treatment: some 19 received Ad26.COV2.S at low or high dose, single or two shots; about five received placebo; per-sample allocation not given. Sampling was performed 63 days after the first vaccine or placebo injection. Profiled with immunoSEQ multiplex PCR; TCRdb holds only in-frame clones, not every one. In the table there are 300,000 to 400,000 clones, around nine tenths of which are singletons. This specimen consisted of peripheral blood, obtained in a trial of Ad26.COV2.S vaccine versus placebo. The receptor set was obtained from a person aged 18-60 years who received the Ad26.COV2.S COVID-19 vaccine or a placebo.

The CDR3 spells CASSPVDSYGYTF. DNA for the CDR3: TGTGCCAGCTCACCGGTGGACAGCTATGGCTACACCTTC. The rearrangement links TRBV18 to TRBJ1-2; possible D gene TRBD1, 6 bases. This CDR3 region has 13 residues. Trimming took off 3 bases at V and 4 bases at J, with 9 bases between the two ends. Germline V lookup: CDR1 KGHSH, CDR2 LQKENI.

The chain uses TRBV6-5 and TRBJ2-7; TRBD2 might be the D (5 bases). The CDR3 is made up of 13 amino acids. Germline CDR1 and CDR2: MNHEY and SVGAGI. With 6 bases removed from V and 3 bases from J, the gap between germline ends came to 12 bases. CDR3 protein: CASRAPGNYEQYF. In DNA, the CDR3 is TGTGCCAGCAGGGCCCCGGGGAACTACGAGCAGTACTTC.

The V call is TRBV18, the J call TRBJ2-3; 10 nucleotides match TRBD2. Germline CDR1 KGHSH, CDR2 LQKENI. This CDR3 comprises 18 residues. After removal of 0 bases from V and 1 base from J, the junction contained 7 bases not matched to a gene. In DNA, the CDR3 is TGTGCCAGCTCACCACCCCTCGGACTAGCGGAAGGCACAGATACGCAGTATTTT. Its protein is CASSPPLGLAEGTDTQYF.

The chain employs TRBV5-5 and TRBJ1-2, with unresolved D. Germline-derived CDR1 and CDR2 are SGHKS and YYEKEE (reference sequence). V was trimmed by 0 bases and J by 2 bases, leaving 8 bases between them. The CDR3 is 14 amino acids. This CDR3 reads CASSLGQVNYGYTF. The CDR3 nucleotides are TGTGCCAGCAGCTTGGGGCAGGTAAACTATGGCTACACCTTC.

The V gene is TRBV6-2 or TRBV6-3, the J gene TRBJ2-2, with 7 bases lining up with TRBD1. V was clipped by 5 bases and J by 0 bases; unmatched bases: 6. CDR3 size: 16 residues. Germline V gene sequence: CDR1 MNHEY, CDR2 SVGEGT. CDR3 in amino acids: CASSTSGTANTGELFF. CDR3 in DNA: TGTGCCAGCAGTACCAGTGGGACAGCGAACACCGGGGAGCTGTTTTTT.

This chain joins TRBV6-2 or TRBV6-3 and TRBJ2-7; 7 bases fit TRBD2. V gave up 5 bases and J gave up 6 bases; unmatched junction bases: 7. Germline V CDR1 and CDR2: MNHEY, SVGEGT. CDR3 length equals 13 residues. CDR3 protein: CASSTRLAGEQYF. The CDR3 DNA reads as TGTGCCAGCAGTACCAGACTAGCAGGCGAGCAGTACTTC.

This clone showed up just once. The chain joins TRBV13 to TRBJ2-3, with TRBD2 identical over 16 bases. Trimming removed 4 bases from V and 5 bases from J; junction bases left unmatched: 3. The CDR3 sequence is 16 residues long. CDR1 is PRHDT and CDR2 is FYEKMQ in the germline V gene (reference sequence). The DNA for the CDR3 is TGTGCCAGCAGCTGGGGACTAGCGGGGGGGCGAGATACGCAGTATTTT. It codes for CASSWGLAGGRDTQYF.

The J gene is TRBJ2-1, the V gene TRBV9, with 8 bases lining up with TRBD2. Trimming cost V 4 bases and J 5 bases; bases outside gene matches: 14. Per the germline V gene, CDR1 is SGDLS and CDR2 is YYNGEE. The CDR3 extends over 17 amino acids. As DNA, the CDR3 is TGTGCCAGCAGCCCCTCCTTGGGGAGCGGGAGAGACAATGAGCAGTTCTTC. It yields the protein CASSPSLGSGRDNEQFF.

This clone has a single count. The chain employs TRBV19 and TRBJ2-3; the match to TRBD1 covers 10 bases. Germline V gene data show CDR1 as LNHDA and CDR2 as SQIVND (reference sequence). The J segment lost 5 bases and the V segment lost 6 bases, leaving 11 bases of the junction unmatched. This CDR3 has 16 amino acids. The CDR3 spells CASSRDRDRGIDTQYF. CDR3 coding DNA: TGTGCCAGTAGCCGCGACCGGGACAGGGGTATAGATACGCAGTATTTT.

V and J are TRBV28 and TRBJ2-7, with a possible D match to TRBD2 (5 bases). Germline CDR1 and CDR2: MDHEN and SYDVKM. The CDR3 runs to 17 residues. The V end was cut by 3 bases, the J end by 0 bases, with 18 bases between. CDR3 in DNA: TGTGCCAGCAGTTTGCCCGCGGACTCCCTATCCTCCTACGAGCAGTACTTC. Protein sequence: CASSLPADSLSSYEQYF.

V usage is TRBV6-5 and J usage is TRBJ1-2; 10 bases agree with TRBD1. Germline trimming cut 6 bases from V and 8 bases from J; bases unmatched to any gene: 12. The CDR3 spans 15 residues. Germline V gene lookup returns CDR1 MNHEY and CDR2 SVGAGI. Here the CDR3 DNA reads TGTGCCAGCAGGAAACCGGGACAGGGGAGGAGCGGCTACACCTTC. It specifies CASRKPGQGRSGYTF.

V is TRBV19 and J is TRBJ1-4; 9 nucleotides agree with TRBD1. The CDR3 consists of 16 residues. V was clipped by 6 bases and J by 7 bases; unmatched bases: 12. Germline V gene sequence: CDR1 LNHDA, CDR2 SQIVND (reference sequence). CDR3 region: CASRTSYGTGSEKLFF. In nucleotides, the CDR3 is TGTGCCAGTAGAACCTCCTACGGGACAGGGAGTGAAAAACTGTTTTTT.

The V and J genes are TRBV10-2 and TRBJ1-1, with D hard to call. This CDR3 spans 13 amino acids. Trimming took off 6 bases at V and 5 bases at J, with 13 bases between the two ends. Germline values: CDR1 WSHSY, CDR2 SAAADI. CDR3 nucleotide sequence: TGCGCCAGCAGGGATGTAGGTCGGACTGAAGCTTTCTTT. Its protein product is CASRDVGRTEAFF.

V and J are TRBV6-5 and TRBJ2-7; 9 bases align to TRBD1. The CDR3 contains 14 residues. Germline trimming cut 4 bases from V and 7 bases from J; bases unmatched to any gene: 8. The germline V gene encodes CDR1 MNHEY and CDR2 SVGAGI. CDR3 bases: TGTGCCAGCAGTTCAAACAGGGGGCCGGGGGAGCAGTACTTC. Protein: CASSSNRGPGEQYF.

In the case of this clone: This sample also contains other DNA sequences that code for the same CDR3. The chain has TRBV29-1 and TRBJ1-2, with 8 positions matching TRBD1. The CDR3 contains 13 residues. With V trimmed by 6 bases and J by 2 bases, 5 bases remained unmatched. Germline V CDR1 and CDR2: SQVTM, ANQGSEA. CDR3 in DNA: TGCAGCGTAAGAGACAGGGGCAACTATGGCTACACCTTC. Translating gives CSVRDRGNYGYTF.

The CDR3 DNA reads TGCGCCAGCAGCCCAGGGACTAGCGGGAGCGAGGAGACCCAGTACTTC. Protein: CASSPGTSGSEETQYF. The chain combines TRBV5-1 with TRBJ2-5; 14 nucleotides line up with TRBD2. This CDR3 contains 16 residues. The trim removed 4 bases at V and 5 bases at J, leaving 7 bases unmatched. Germline CDR1 SGHRS, CDR2 YFSETQ.

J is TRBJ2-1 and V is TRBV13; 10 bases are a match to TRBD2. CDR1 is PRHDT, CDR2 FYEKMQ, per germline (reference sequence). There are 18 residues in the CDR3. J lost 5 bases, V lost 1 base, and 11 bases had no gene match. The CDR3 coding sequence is TGTGCCAGCAGCTTAGTCTTGTCAGCGGGAGGGCCCCACAATGAGCAGTTCTTC. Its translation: CASSLVLSAGGPHNEQFF.